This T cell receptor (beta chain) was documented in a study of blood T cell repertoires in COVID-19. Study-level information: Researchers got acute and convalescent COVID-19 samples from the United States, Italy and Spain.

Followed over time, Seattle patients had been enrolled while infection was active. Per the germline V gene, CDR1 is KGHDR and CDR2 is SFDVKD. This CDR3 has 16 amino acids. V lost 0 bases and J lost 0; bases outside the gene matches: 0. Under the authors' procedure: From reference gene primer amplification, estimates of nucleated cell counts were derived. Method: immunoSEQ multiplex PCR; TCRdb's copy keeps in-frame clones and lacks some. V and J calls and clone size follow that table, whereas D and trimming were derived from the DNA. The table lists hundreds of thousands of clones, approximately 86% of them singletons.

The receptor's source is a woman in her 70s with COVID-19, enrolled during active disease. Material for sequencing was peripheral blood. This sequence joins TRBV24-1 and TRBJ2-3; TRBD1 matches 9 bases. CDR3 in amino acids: CATSDLGTGSTDTQYF. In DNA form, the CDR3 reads TGTGCCACCAGTGATTTGGGGACAGGGAGCACAGATACGCAGTATTTT.